The rows below give T cell receptor beta chains drawn from one sample of a study of OX40 agonist ivuxolimab in advanced cancers. Sequenced by immunoSEQ multiplex PCR; TCRdb stores in-frame clones only, minus some. Counted here are some 43,000 clones, around 87% occurring once; the ten biggest clones make up 30% to 35%. This material consisted of CD4+ or CD8+ T cells sorted from blood, taken in a trial of the OX40 agonist ivuxolimab. The receptors come from an adult with an advanced solid tumor such as melanoma, head and neck, liver or kidney cancer. CDR3s include the opening cysteine and the closing phenylalanine or tryptophan. The order of the fields is V gene, J gene, D gene, clone size, CDR3 protein, CDR3 DNA. A D gene is named only where the DNA matches it firmly. Size tells how often a clone was seen (once, few, many) or the class of an expanded clone, and some rows leave it out.

TRBV7-9	TRBJ1-2	NA	NA	CASSSSGTRANYGYTF	TGTGCCAGCAGCTCATCCGGGACAAGAGCGAACTATGGCTACACCTTC
TRBV4-1	TRBJ2-5	TRBD2	NA	CASSPGGVGETQYF	TGCGCCAGCAGCCCCGGGGGGGTTGGGGAGACCCAGTACTTC
TRBV13	TRBJ1-5	NA	NA	CASSLGDRQPQHF	TGTGCCAGCAGCCTGGGGGATCGCCAGCCCCAGCATTTT
TRBV25-1	TRBJ1-1	TRBD1	NA	CASSEFKGADTEAFF	TGTGCCAGCAGTGAATTCAAGGGGGCGGACACTGAAGCTTTCTTT
TRBV4-1	TRBJ2-5	TRBD2	NA	CASSPGRREYRETQYF	TGCGCCAGCAGTCCCGGCCGGCGGGAGTATAGGGAGACCCAGTACTTC
TRBV5-1	TRBJ2-1	NA	NA	CASSLDSHEQFF	TGCGCCAGCAGCCTGGACTCGCATGAGCAGTTCTTC
TRBV29-1	TRBJ1-1	NA	NA	CSVRSGPWTEAFF	TGCAGCGTTAGGAGTGGTCCGTGGACTGAAGCTTTCTTT
TRBV7-9	TRBJ1-6	NA	NA	CASSPTGSYNSPLHF	TGTGCCAGCAGTCCTACTGGCTCCTATAATTCACCCCTCCACTTT
TRBV6-1	TRBJ1-2	TRBD1	NA	CASSRATGTGSGYTF	TGTGCCAGCAGTCGAGCAACCGGGACAGGGAGTGGCTACACCTTC
TRBV19	TRBJ1-1	NA	NA	CASRPRGVNTEAFF	TGTGCCAGTAGACCCAGGGGAGTGAACACTGAAGCTTTCTTT
TRBV4-1	TRBJ1-6	TRBD1	NA	CASSRTTGQGTSPLHF	TGCGCCAGCAGCCGTACTACGGGACAGGGGACTTCACCCCTCCACTTT
TRBV15	TRBJ2-3	NA	NA	CATSKGPTDTQYF	TGTGCCACCAGCAAGGGCCCCACAGATACGCAGTATTTT
TRBV10-3	TRBJ1-1	TRBD1	NA	CAIVRDRNTEAFF	TGTGCCATCGTCCGGGACAGGAACACTGAAGCTTTCTTT
TRBV5-6	TRBJ2-3	NA	NA	CASSLADTQYF	TGTGCCAGCAGCTTGGCCGATACGCAGTATTTT
TRBV7-2	TRBJ2-5	NA	NA	CASSLVHIKETQYF	TGTGCCAGCAGCTTAGTACATATTAAAGAGACCCAGTACTTC
TRBV30	TRBJ2-7	NA	NA	CAYSGFSYEQYF	TGTGCCTACAGCGGTTTCAGTTACGAGCAGTACTTC
TRBV7-3	TRBJ2-2	TRBD2	NA	CASSLTGGDTGELFF	TGTGCCAGCAGCTTGACGGGAGGGGACACCGGGGAGCTGTTTTTT
TRBV4-2	TRBJ2-5	NA	NA	CASSQDTAGARETQYF	TGTGCCAGCAGCCAAGATACCGCGGGGGCGCGTGAGACCCAGTACTTC
TRBV6-1	TRBJ2-7	TRBD1	few	CASSHGQGSYEQYF	TGTGCCAGCAGCCACGGACAGGGATCCTACGAGCAGTACTTC
TRBV6-6	TRBJ2-1	NA	NA	CASSGGRSYNEQFF	TGTGCCAGCAGCGGCGGCCGATCCTACAATGAGCAGTTCTTC
TRBV5-6	TRBJ1-5	TRBD1	NA	CASSQDRRGNQPQHF	TGTGCCAGCAGTCAGGACAGGCGGGGCAATCAGCCCCAGCATTTT
TRBV19	TRBJ1-5	NA	few	CASRLREDQPQHF	TGTGCCAGTAGGTTGAGGGAGGATCAGCCCCAGCATTTT
TRBV7-3	TRBJ2-2	TRBD2	NA	CASSSGGMNTGELFF	TGTGCCAGCAGCTCGGGAGGGATGAACACCGGGGAGCTGTTTTTT
TRBV2	TRBJ1-1	TRBD1	NA	CASSGQGNTEAFF	TGTGCCAGCAGTGGACAGGGTAACACTGAAGCTTTCTTT
TRBV9	TRBJ2-3	TRBD2	NA	CASSVGGGGPTDTQYF	TGTGCCAGCAGCGTAGGTGGGGGGGGACCCACAGATACGCAGTATTTT
TRBV27	TRBJ1-3	NA	NA	CASSLSFPGTSGNTIYF	TGTGCCAGCAGTTTGTCGTTCCCCGGGACCTCTGGAAACACCATATATTTT
TRBV11-2	TRBJ1-1	NA	NA	CASSRRVNTEAFF	TGTGCCAGCAGCCGCCGAGTAAACACTGAAGCTTTCTTT
TRBV6-1	TRBJ1-1	NA	NA	CASSEGAWGTEAFF	TGTGCCAGCAGTGAAGGGGCGTGGGGCACTGAAGCTTTCTTT
TRBV7-7	TRBJ2-4	NA	NA	CASSLDQGSTVKNIQYF	TGTGCTAGCAGCTTAGACCAAGGCAGTACGGTGAAAAACATTCAGTACTTC
TRBV6-5	TRBJ2-3	TRBD1	NA	CASSSQDRGGTDTQYF	TGTGCCAGCAGTTCCCAGGACAGGGGAGGCACAGATACGCAGTATTTT
TRBV6-1	TRBJ1-1	NA	NA	CASSELGVNTEAFF	TGTGCCAGCAGTGAATTAGGCGTGAACACTGAAGCTTTCTTT
TRBV18	TRBJ1-4	NA	NA	CASAQQATNEKLFF	TGTGCCAGCGCCCAACAGGCGACTAATGAAAAACTGTTTTTT
TRBV7-2	TRBJ2-5	NA	once	CASSLGSGVETQYF	TGTGCCAGCAGCTTAGGGTCAGGAGTGGAGACCCAGTACTTC
TRBV4-1	TRBJ1-2	TRBD1	NA	CASSQSNRGVYGYTF	TGCGCCAGCAGCCAATCTAACAGGGGAGTCTATGGCTACACCTTC
TRBV6-1	TRBJ1-2	NA	NA	CASSEAPGIPDYGYTF	TGTGCCAGCAGTGAAGCCCCAGGGATCCCCGACTATGGCTACACCTTC
TRBV5-6	TRBJ1-6	NA	NA	CASSLGGSPLHF	TGTGCCAGCAGCTTGGGCGGTTCACCCCTCCACTTT
TRBV6-1	TRBJ1-5	NA	NA	CASSGDGTSNQPQHF	TGTGCCAGCAGTGGTGACGGAACCTCCAATCAGCCCCAGCATTTT
TRBV5-6	TRBJ2-3	TRBD2	NA	CASSFGLASNTDTQYF	TGTGCCAGCAGCTTTGGACTAGCGAGTAATACAGATACGCAGTATTTT
TRBV7-2	TRBJ1-1	NA	few	CASSSSRGEGTEAFF	TGTGCCAGCAGTTCATCACGGGGAGAAGGCACTGAAGCTTTCTTT
TRBV7-8	TRBJ2-7	NA	NA	CASNRYRVNSYEQYF	TGTGCCAGCAACCGTTACAGGGTTAACTCCTACGAGCAGTACTTC
TRBV20-1	TRBJ1-4	NA	NA	CSAEFEKLFF	TGCAGTGCCGAGTTTGAAAAACTGTTTTTT
TRBV5-1	TRBJ1-4	NA	once	CASSYTGNLNEKLFF	TGCGCCAGCAGCTACACAGGGAACTTGAATGAAAAACTGTTTTTT
TRBV6-1	TRBJ2-1	TRBD2	NA	CASKLGASGGNEQFF	TGTGCCAGCAAATTGGGGGCTAGCGGGGGCAATGAGCAGTTCTTC
TRBV10-3	TRBJ2-7	TRBD1	NA	CATQQGASYEQYF	TGTGCCACTCAGCAGGGGGCCTCCTACGAGCAGTACTTC
TRBV6-1	TRBJ2-3	NA	NA	CASNVKGTDTQYF	TGTGCCAGCAACGTAAAGGGGACAGATACGCAGTATTTT
TRBV4-2	TRBJ2-1	TRBD2	NA	CASSQPQRERSYNEQFF	TGTGCCAGCAGCCAACCCCAGCGGGAGAGGTCCTACAATGAGCAGTTCTTC
TRBV28	TRBJ2-7	NA	NA	CASSPGTSKKEQYF	TGTGCCAGCAGCCCCGGGACCTCAAAAAAGGAGCAGTACTTC
TRBV28	TRBJ2-2	NA	NA	CASRQSGTGELFF	TGTGCCAGCAGACAAAGCGGGACCGGGGAGCTGTTTTTT
TRBV6-5	TRBJ1-2	NA	NA	CASSFDRSFGYTF	TGTGCCAGCAGTTTCGACAGGTCGTTTGGCTACACCTTC